The 25 T cell receptor beta chains given below trace back to one sample, sequenced in a study of T cells in Graves' hyperthyroidism and ophthalmopathy. Amplification yielded TCR beta CDR3 regions, with RNA transcripts as the source. During a first-round RT-PCR of the TCR CDR3, the HTBI primer set was used. MiXCR, applied by TCRdb to the multiplex PCR reads, yields one record per CDR3 protein. The sample has hundreds of thousands of distinct CDR3 sequences, 13% to 15% seen once. Material: blood. The receptors come from a woman aged 18 to 35 with Graves' hyperthyroidism.

V is TRBV29-1 and J is TRBJ1-2, with 9 bases lining up with TRBD1. The V gene's germline CDR1 is SQVTM and CDR2 ANQGSEA. The trim removed 7 bases at V and 0 bases at J, leaving 15 bases unmatched. This CDR3 is 17 amino acids long. The CDR3 region is CSAKPRTGEEANYGYTF. The CDR3 bases are TGCAGCGCCAAACCCAGGACAGGGGAAGAAGCTAACTATGGCTACACCTTC.

Ten or more counts support this clonotype. A read error is possible here, since a much larger clone lies one base away. The rearrangement joins TRBV28 to TRBJ1-2; 7 bases align to TRBD1. This CDR3 spans 13 amino acids. Unmatched junction bases numbered 5, after V lost 6 bases and J lost 4 bases. Per germline, CDR1 MDHEN and CDR2 SYDVKM. The DNA for the CDR3 is TGTGCCAGCAGCCCGGGACAGAGCTATGGCTACACCTTC. Its translation: CASSPGQSYGYTF.

This clonotype showed up many times. The chain has TRBV11-2 and TRBJ2-7, with 12 nucleotides matching TRBD2. Trimming cost V 0 bases and J 2 bases; bases outside gene matches: 5. Germline V gene data show CDR1 as SGHAT and CDR2 as FQNNGV. This CDR3 has 17 residues. The CDR3 DNA follows: TGTGCCAGCAGCTTAGATCTGAGACTAGCGGGGGCCTACGAGCAGTACTTC. Residues: CASSLDLRLAGAYEQYF. Full variable domain (rest looked up from reference TRBV11-2 and TRBJ2-7): EAGVAQSPRYKIIEKRQSVAFWCNPISGHATLYWYQQILGQGPKLLIQFQNNGVVDDSQLPKDRFSAERLKGVDSTLKIQPAKLEDSAVYLCASSLDLRLAGAYEQYFGPGTRLTVT.

This rearrangement joins TRBV7-3 to TRBJ2-1, with D possibly matching TRBD2 (6 bases). The CDR3 sequence is 17 residues long. V shed 5 bases and J shed 5 bases, with 22 bases lying between them. CDR1 is SGHTA and CDR2 is FQGTGA in the germline V gene. The CDR3 region is CASSPVKSGRTHNEQFF. CDR3 nucleotide sequence: TGTGCCAGCAGCCCCGTTAAAAGCGGGCGGACCCACAATGAGCAGTTCTTC.

This clonotype was seen a few times. This chain connects TRBV9 to TRBJ2-1; 9 bases align to TRBD2. Germline trimming cut 2 bases from V and 6 bases from J; bases unmatched to any gene: 6. There are 15 residues in the CDR3. CDR1 and CDR2 (germline): SGDLS, YYNGEE. CDR3 protein: CASSVNSGSVNEQFF. The CDR3 DNA sequence: TGTGCCAGCAGCGTCAATAGCGGGAGCGTCAATGAGCAGTTCTTC.

This clonotype came up many times. The J gene is TRBJ2-3, the V gene TRBV20-1; possibly TRBD1 for D (6 bases). The CDR3 covers 13 residues. CDR1 DFQATT and CDR2 SNEGSKA come from the germline V gene (reference sequence). The germline V and J ends were trimmed by 8 bases and 4 bases, with 16 bases remaining between them. The CDR3 nucleotides read TGCAGTCTTCCGGACAGAATGGCAGATACGCAGTATTTT. Amino acid sequence: CSLPDRMADTQYF.

The gene calls are TRBV6-2 or TRBV6-3 and TRBJ2-2, with 9 bases that match TRBD1. From germline, CDR1 is MNHEY and CDR2 SVGEGT. V gave up 6 bases and J gave up 4 bases; unmatched junction bases: 6. This CDR3 contains 15 residues. CDR3 protein: CASSKDRGGTGELFF. CDR3 in DNA: TGTGCCAGCAGCAAGGACAGGGGTGGCACCGGGGAGCTGTTTTTT.

The chain links TRBV27 to TRBJ1-2; D is possibly TRBD1 (5 bases). Germline V lookup: CDR1 MNHEY, CDR2 SMNVEV (reference sequence). Trimming took off 5 bases at V and 3 bases at J, with 13 bases between the two ends. This CDR3 is 14 amino acids long. The CDR3 sequence is CASSRDLRHYGYTF. The CDR3 DNA is TGTGCCAGCAGTCGGGACCTCCGCCACTATGGCTACACCTTC.

This clonotype was observed many times. The V call is TRBV18, the J call TRBJ2-2, with TRBD1 identical over 7 bases. V was pared by 4 bases and J by 6 bases, with 5 bases of the junction left unmatched. CDR3 length equals 14 residues. The germline CDR1 and CDR2 sequences are KGHSH and LQKENI. The CDR3 sequence: CASSRQGPPGELFF. As DNA, the CDR3 is TGTGCCAGCTCACGACAGGGTCCCCCCGGGGAGCTGTTTTTT.

This clonotype was counted at least ten times. This rearrangement joins TRBV12-3 or TRBV12-4 to TRBJ2-7; perhaps TRBD1 as D (5 bases). CDR3 length: 12 residues. V lost 6 bases to trimming and J lost 3 bases, with 9 bases between them. CDR3 DNA sequence: TGTGCCAGCAGGCAGGGTGTCTACGAGCAGTACTTC. This sequence encodes CASRQGVYEQYF.

This clonotype was detected many times. CDR3 sequence: CASTVSGIADEQFF. The CDR3 DNA reads as TGTGCCAGCACTGTTAGCGGGATTGCCGATGAGCAGTTCTTC. The chain carries TRBV2 and TRBJ2-1; 8 nucleotides line up with TRBD2. The CDR3 is 14 residues long. With V trimmed by 7 bases and J by 8 bases, 10 bases remained unmatched. Germline assignment: CDR1 SNHLY and CDR2 FYNNEI. The variable domain in full, completed from reference TRBV2 and TRBJ2-1, reads EPEVTQTPSHQVTQMGQEVILRCVPISNHLYFYWYRQILGQKVEFLVSFYNNEISEKSEIFDDQFSVERPDGSNFTLKIRSTKLEDSAMYFCASTVSGIADEQFFGPGTRLTVL.

This clonotype was seen at least ten times. This chain joins TRBV7-8 and TRBJ2-1, with D uncertain. Trimming left V 3 bases short and J 2 bases short, with 11 bases between. CDR3 length equals 15 residues. Per the germline V gene, CDR1 is SGHVS and CDR2 is FQNEAQ. In DNA form, the CDR3 reads TGTGCCAGCAGCTTCGGCAGGACCCCCTACAATGAGCAGTTCTTC. It codes for CASSFGRTPYNEQFF.

This clonotype was seen more than once but under ten times. The chain links TRBV20-1 to TRBJ1-2; TRBD1 might be the D (5 bases). Trimming removed 6 bases from V and 9 bases from J, with 17 bases in between. This CDR3 region has 12 residues. Germline CDR1 is DFQATT and CDR2 is SNEGSKA (reference sequence). CDR3 nucleotides: TGCAGTGCGGACCGGGACGGTGGTCGCTACACCTTC. The encoded protein is CSADRDGGRYTF.

This sequence joins TRBV4-1 and TRBJ2-4, with no clear D. This CDR3 has 15 residues. V shed 1 base and J shed 0 bases, with 7 bases lying between them. Germline V gene data show CDR1 as MGHRA and CDR2 as YSYEKL. The CDR3 here is CASSQGPLAKNIQYF. In DNA form, the CDR3 reads TGCGCCAGCAGCCAAGGGCCGTTAGCCAAAAACATTCAGTACTTC.

This clonotype occurred many times. The genes are TRBV20-1 and TRBJ2-3; D may be TRBD1 (6 bases). This CDR3 is built from 14 residues. Looked up from germline, CDR1 is DFQATT and CDR2 is SNEGSKA (reference sequence). The CDR3 sequence is CRLWDTEFTDTQYF. The DNA of the CDR3 is TGCAGACTGTGGGACACCGAATTCACAGATACGCAGTATTTT.

This clonotype was seen only once. Here the CDR3 reads CASNTYAYEQYF. In DNA form, the CDR3 reads TGTGCCAGTAACACCTATGCCTACGAGCAGTACTTC. The gene calls are TRBV19 and TRBJ2-7, with unresolved D. The CDR3 consists of 12 residues. Trimming left V 7 bases short and J 2 bases short, with 9 bases between. Germline CDR1 LNHDA, CDR2 SQIVND (reference sequence).

V usage is TRBV24-1 and J usage is TRBJ2-5, with D hard to call. Germline lookup yields CDR1 KGHDR and CDR2 SFDVKD. This CDR3 region has 12 residues. The V gene lost 5 bases and the J gene lost 5 bases, with 8 bases spanning the gap. The CDR3 DNA is TGTGCCACCAGTGGGCCTTCGGAGACCCAGTACTTC. Amino acid sequence: CATSGPSETQYF.

This chain joins TRBV7-9 and TRBJ2-1, with 11 bases matching TRBD2. This CDR3 is built from 17 residues. Germline V lookup: CDR1 SEHNR, CDR2 FQNEAQ (reference sequence). V gave up 5 bases and J gave up 4 bases; unmatched junction bases: 10. The CDR3 is CASSPWVAGGNYNEQFF. DNA for the CDR3: TGTGCCAGCAGCCCCTGGGTAGCGGGAGGGAATTACAATGAGCAGTTCTTC.

This clonotype has just a few counts. This rearrangement joins TRBV11-1 to TRBJ2-7; perhaps TRBD1 as D (6 bases). This CDR3 region has 15 residues. CDR1 is SGHAT and CDR2 is FQDESV in the germline V gene (reference sequence). V lost 5 bases and J 2 bases, leaving 16 bases between the germline ends. The CDR3 sequence is CASSQGLRGAYEQYF. The CDR3, as DNA: TGTGCCAGCAGCCAGGGGTTACGGGGAGCCTACGAGCAGTACTTC.

This chain connects TRBV11-2 to TRBJ2-7; 7 nucleotides align to TRBD1. CDR1 is SGHAT and CDR2 is FQNNGV in the germline V gene. The CDR3 consists of 13 residues. V dropped 5 bases and J dropped 3; count of bases not matched to a gene: 4. DNA of the CDR3: TGTGCCAGCAGCAAGACAGGGATCTACGAGCAGTACTTC. This encodes CASSKTGIYEQYF.

The chain employs TRBV4-1 and TRBJ2-1; D is unresolved. The CDR3 is made up of 15 amino acids. Germline-derived CDR1 and CDR2 are MGHRA and YSYEKL. V was pared by 1 base and J by 4 bases, with 11 bases between. The CDR3 region is CASSQAPNSYNEQFF. The CDR3 bases are TGCGCCAGCAGCCAAGCTCCCAACAGTTACAATGAGCAGTTCTTC.

This chain uses TRBV30 with TRBJ2-7; tentative D call: TRBD2 (5 bases). The V end lost 4 bases, the J end lost 0 bases, and 10 bases lay between the germline ends. Germline values: CDR1 GTSNPN, CDR2 SVGIG (reference sequence). The CDR3 is 13 residues long. Here the CDR3 DNA reads TGTGCCTGGACCCGAGGGATCTCCTACGAGCAGTACTTC. It encodes CAWTRGISYEQYF. The full variable domain, with the rest looked up from reference TRBV30 and TRBJ2-7, is SQTIHQWPATLVQPVGSPLSLECTVEGTSNPNLYWYRQAAGRGLQLLFYSVGIGQISSEVPQNLSASRPQDRQFILSSKKLLLSDSGFYLCAWTRGISYEQYFGPGTRLTVT.

This clonotype occurred many times. The chain uses TRBV12-3 or TRBV12-4 and TRBJ1-1, with unresolved D. The V gene lost 5 bases and the J gene lost 1 base, with 17 bases spanning the gap. The CDR3 is 16 amino acids. The CDR3 loop reads CASSASRRATNTEAFF. In DNA, the CDR3 is TGTGCCAGCAGTGCCTCCCGACGGGCAACGAACACTGAAGCTTTCTTT.

This clonotype showed up just a few times. The chain joins TRBV13 to TRBJ1-1, with 7 bases fitting TRBD1. Germline V gives CDR1 PRHDT, CDR2 FYEKMQ (reference sequence). V dropped 5 bases and J dropped 7; count of bases not matched to a gene: 10. The CDR3 has 14 amino acids. The CDR3 loop is CASSVDRVISEAFF. The CDR3 region has the DNA TGTGCCAGCAGCGTCGACAGGGTGATAAGTGAAGCTTTCTTT.

This clonotype has a count of ten or more. The chain combines TRBV7-8 with TRBJ2-7; TRBD1 matches 7 bases. Germline V gives CDR1 SGHVS, CDR2 FQNEAQ. The CDR3 runs to 12 residues. V shed 5 bases and J 6 bases; nucleotides not matched to a gene: 4. CDR3 sequence (DNA): TGTGCCAGCAGCCACCGACAGGGCGAGCAGTACTTC. This encodes CASSHRQGEQYF. The whole variable domain, filled in from reference TRBV7-8 and TRBJ2-7, reads GAGVSQSPRYKVAKRGQDVALRCDPISGHVSLFWYQQALGQGPEFLTYFQNEAQLDKSGLPSDRFFAERPEGSVSTLKIQRTQQEDSAVYLCASSHRQGEQYFGPGTRLTVT.